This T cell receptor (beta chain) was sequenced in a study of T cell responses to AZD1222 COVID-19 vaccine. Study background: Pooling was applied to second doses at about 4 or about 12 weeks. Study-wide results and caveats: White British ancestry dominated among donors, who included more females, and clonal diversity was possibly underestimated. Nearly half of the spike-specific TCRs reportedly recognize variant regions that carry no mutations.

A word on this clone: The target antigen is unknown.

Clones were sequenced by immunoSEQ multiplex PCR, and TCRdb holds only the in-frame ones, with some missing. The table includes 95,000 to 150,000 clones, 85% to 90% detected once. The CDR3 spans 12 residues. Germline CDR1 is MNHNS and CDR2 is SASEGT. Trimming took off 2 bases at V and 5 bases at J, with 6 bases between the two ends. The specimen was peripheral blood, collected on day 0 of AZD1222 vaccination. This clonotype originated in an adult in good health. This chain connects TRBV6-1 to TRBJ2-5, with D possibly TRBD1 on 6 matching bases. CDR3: CASSERGETQYF. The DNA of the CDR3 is TGTGCCAGCAGTGAAAGGGGGGAGACCCAGTACTTC.